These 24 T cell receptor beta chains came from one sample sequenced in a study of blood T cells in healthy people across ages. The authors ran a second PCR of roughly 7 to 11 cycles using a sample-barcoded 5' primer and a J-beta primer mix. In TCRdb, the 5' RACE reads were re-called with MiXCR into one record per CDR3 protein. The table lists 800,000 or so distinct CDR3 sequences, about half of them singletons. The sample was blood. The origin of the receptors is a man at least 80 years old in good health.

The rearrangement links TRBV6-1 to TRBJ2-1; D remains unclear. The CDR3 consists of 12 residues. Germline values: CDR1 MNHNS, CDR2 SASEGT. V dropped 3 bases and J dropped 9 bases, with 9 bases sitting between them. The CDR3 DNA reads TGTGCCAGCAGTGACTCGGTCGGTGAGCAGTTCTTC. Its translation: CASSDSVGEQFF.

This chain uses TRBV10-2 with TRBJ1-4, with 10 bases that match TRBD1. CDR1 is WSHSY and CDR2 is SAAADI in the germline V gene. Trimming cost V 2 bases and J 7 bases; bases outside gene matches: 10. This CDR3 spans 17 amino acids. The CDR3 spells CASSETLWTGGAEKLFF. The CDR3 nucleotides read TGCGCCAGCAGTGAGACACTATGGACAGGGGGAGCTGAAAAACTGTTTTTT.

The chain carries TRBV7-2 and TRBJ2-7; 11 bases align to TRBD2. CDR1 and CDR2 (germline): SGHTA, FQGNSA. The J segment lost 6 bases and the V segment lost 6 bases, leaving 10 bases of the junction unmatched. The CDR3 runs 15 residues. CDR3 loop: CASSSIAGGRGEQYF. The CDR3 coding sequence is TGTGCCAGCAGTTCCATAGCGGGAGGGCGCGGCGAGCAGTACTTC.

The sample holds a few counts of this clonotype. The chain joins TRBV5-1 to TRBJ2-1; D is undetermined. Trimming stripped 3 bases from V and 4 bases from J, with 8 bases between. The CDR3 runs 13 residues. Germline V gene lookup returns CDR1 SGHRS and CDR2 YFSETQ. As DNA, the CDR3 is TGCGCCAGCAGCTCGCATCAGTACAATGAGCAGTTCTTC. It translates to CASSSHQYNEQFF.

The CDR3 sequence is CASSETRGIPYGYTF. DNA for the CDR3: TGTGCCAGCAGTGAGACCCGGGGGATTCCCTATGGCTACACCTTC. The gene calls are TRBV12-3 or TRBV12-4 and TRBJ1-2; weak D call: TRBD1 (5 bases). CDR3 length: 15 residues. V was clipped by 5 bases and J by 4 bases, with 17 bases between them.

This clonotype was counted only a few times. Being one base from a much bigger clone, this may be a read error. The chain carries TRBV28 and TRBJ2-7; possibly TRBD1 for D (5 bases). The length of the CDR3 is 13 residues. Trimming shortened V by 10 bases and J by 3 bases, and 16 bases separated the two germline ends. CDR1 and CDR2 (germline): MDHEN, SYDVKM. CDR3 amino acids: CATLRSRVYEQYF. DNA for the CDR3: TGTGCCACCCTCAGAAGCAGGGTCTACGAGCAGTACTTC. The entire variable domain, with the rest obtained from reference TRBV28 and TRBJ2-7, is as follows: DVKVTQSSRYLVKRTGEKVFLECVQDMDHENMFWYRQDPGLGLRLIYFSYDVKMKEKGDIPEGYSVSREKKERFSLILESASTNQTSMYLCATLRSRVYEQYFGPGTRLTVT.

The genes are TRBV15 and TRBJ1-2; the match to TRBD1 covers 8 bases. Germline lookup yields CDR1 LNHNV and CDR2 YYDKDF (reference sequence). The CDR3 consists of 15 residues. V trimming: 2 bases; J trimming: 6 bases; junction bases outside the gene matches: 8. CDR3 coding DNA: TGTGCCACCAGCAGATCGACAGGGGTCGAAGATGGCTACACCTTC. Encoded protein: CATSRSTGVEDGYTF.

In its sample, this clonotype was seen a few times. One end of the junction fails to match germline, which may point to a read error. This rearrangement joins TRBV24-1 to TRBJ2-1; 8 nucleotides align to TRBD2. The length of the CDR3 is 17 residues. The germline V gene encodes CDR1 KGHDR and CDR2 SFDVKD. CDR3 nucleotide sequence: TGTGCCACCAGTGATTTCACTAGCGGCAGCTCCTACATTGAGCAGTTCTTC. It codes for CATSDFTSGSSYIEQFF.

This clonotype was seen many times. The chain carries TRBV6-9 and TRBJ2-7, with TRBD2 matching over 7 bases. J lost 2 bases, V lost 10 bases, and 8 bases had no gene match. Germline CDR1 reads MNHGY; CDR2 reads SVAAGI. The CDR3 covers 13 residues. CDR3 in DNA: TGTGCCACCGCCGGGACTAAGACCTACGAGCAGTACTTC. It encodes CATAGTKTYEQYF.

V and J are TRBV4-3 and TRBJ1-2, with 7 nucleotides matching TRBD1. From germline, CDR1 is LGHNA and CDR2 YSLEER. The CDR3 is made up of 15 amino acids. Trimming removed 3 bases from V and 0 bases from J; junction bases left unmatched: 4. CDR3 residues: CASSQLTGSNYGYTF. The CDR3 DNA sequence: TGCGCCAGCAGCCAGCTGACAGGGTCTAACTATGGCTACACCTTC.

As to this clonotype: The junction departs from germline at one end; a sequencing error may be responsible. The CDR3 DNA reads as TGCACCAGCAGCCAAGGAATCGGGGGGTCGGGCACAGATACGCAGTATTTT. Encoded protein: CTSSQGIGGSGTDTQYF. The chain uses TRBV4-3 and TRBJ2-3, with 7 bases identical to TRBD2. The CDR3 covers 17 residues. CDR1 LGHNA and CDR2 YSLEER come from the germline V gene.

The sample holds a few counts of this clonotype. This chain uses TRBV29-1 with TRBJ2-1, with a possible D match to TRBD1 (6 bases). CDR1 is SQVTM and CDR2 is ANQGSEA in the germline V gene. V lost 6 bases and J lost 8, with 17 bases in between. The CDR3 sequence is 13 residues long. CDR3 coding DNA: TGCAGCGTGACCGGGACAAACCCCCATGAGCAGTTCTTC. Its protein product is CSVTGTNPHEQFF.

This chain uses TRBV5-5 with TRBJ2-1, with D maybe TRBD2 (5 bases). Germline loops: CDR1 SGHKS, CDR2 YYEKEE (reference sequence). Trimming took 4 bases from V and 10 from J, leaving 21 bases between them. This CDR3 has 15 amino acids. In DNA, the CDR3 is TGTGCCAGCAGCAGAAGAGCGGAGAGCTCCTACGAGCAGTTCTTC. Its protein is CASSRRAESSYEQFF.

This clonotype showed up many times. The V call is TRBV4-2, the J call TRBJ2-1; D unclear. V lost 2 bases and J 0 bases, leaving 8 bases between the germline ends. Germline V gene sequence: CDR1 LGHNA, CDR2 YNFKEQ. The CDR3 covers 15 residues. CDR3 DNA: TGTGCCAGCAGCCAACCGGGCAGCTCCTACAATGAGCAGTTCTTC. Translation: CASSQPGSSYNEQFF.

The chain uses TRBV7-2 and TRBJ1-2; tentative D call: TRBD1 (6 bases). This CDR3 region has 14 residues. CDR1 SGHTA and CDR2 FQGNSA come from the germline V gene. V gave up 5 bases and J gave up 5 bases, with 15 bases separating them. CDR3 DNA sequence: TGTGCCAGCAGCAACCGGGACACCTCGTATGGCTACACCTTC. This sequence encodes CASSNRDTSYGYTF. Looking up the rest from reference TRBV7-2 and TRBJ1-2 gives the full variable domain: GAGVSQSPSNKVTEKGKDVELRCDPISGHTALYWYRQSLGQGLEFLIYFQGNSAPDKSGLPSDRFSAERTGGSVSTLTIQRTQQEDSAVYLCASSNRDTSYGYTFGSGTRLTVV.

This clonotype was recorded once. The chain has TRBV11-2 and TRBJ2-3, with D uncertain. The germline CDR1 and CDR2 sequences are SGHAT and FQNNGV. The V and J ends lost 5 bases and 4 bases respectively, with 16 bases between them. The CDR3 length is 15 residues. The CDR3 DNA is TGTGCCAGCAGCACCACGCGGTCCGGATCAGATACGCAGTATTTT. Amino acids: CASSTTRSGSDTQYF.

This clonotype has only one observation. DNA for the CDR3: TGTGCCAGCAGCTTAGCCTCGGCAGGGGTACGGTACAATGAGCAGTTCTTC. Its translation is CASSLASAGVRYNEQFF. This chain uses TRBV7-2 with TRBJ2-1; D is perhaps TRBD1 (6 bases). CDR3 size: 17 residues. V was cut by 0 bases and J by 4 bases, with 16 bases left in between. Germline CDR1 is SGHTA and CDR2 is FQGNSA.

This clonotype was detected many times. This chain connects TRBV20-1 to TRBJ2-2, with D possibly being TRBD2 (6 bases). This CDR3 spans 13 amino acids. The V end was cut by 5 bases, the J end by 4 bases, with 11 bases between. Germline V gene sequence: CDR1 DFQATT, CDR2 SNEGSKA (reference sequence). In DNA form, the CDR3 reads TGCAGTGCTCCGACTAGATTCACCGGGGAGCTGTTTTTT. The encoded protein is CSAPTRFTGELFF.

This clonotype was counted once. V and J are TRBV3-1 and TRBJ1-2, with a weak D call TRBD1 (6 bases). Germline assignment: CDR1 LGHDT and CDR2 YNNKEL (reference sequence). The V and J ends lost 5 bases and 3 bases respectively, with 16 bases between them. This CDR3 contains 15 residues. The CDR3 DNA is TGTGCCAGCAGCGCCAGATACAGGGAGCACTATGGCTACACCTTC. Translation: CASSARYREHYGYTF.

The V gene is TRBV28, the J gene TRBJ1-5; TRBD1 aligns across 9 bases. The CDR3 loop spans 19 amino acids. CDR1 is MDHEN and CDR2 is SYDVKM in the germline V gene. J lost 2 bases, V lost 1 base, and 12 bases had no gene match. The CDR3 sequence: CASSLFGGQGGVGNQPQHF. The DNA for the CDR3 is TGTGCCAGCAGTTTATTCGGGGGACAGGGAGGCGTTGGCAATCAGCCCCAGCATTTT.

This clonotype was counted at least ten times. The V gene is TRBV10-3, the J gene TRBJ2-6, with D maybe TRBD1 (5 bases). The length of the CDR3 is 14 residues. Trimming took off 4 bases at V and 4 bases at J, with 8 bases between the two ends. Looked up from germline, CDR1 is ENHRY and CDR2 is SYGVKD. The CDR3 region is CAISGTLGANVLTF. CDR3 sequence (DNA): TGTGCCATCAGTGGGACATTGGGGGCCAACGTCCTGACTTTC.

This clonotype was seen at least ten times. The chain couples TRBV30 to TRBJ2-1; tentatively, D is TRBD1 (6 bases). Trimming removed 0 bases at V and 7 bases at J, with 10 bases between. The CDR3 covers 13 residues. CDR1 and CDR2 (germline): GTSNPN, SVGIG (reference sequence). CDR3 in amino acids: CAWSVDRLNEQFF. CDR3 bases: TGTGCCTGGAGTGTAGACAGGCTAAATGAGCAGTTCTTC.

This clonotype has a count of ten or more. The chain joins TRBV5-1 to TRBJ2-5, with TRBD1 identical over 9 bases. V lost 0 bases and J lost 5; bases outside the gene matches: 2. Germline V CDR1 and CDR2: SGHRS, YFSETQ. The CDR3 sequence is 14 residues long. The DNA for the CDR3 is TGCGCCAGCAGCTTGGACAGGGGGCTCGAGACCCAGTACTTC. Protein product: CASSLDRGLETQYF.

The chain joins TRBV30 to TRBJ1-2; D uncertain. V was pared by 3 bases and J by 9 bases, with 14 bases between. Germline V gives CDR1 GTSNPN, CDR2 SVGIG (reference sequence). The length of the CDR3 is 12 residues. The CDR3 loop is CAWRSSDGSYTF. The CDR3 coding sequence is TGTGCCTGGAGGTCCTCCGACGGGAGCTACACCTTC.